This T cell receptor beta chain was sequenced in a study of PD-L1 blockade in urothelial cancer. Overall study: Patients' histories included 0 to 3 prior chemotherapy regimens.

Trimming pared 4 bases from V and 6 bases from J, leaving 14 bases between. This CDR3 contains 13 residues. CDR1 and CDR2 from the germline V gene are SGHRS and YFSETQ. Only in-frame clones appear in the TCRdb table, and some are missing; sequencing was by immunoSEQ multiplex PCR. The data contain some 89,000 clones, approximately 81% of them singletons. Regarding time point: pretreatment peripheral blood. The diagnosis in patients was locally advanced or metastatic urothelial carcinoma. Individual patients had between 1 and 8 samples, taken pretreatment and on-treatment. The origin of this receptor is a man between 60 and 70 years old with urothelial cancer. The rearrangement joins TRBV5-1 to TRBJ2-7; no reliable D call. The sample in question was PBMCs, obtained around atezolizumab (anti-PD-L1) treatment. CDR3 sequence (DNA): TGCGCCAGCAGCAGAATAGTAGCCGGCGAGCAGTACTTC. Translation: CASSRIVAGEQYF.